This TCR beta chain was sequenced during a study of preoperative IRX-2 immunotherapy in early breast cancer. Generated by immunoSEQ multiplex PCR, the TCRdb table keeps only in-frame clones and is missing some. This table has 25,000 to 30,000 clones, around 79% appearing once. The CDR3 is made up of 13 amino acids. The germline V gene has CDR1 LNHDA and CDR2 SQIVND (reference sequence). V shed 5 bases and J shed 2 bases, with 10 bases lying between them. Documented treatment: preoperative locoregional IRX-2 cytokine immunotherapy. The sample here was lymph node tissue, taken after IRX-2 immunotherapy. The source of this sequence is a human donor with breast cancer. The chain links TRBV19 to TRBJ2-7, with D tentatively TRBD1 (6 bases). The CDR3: CASSVGTPYEQYF. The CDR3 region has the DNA TGTGCCAGTAGTGTKGGGACACCCTACGAGCAGTACTTC. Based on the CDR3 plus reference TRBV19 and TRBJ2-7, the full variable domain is DGGITQSPKYLFRKEGQNVTLSCEQNLNHDAMYWYRQDPGQGLRLIYYSQIVNDFQKGDIAEGYSVSREKKESFPLTVTSAQKNPTAFYLCASSVGTPYEQYFGPGTRLTVT.